Detailed here is one T cell receptor (beta chain). No antigen is known for it. The method was immunoSEQ multiplex PCR; TCRdb's version includes in-frame clones alone and lacks a portion of them. The sample shows about 2.4 million clones, under 95% of them seen only once. This record belongs to a study of shared clonotypes between healthy human individuals. The germline gives CDR1 SGHTA, CDR2 FQGTGA. J gave up 2 bases and V 1 base, and 7 bases lay outside the gene matches. This CDR3 region has 18 residues. Study-wide results and caveats: An effect of sequencing depth on clonotype sharing among donors was expected.

The gene calls are TRBV7-3 and TRBJ2-1; 11 bases agree with TRBD2. Sample: naive CD4+ T cells from PBMCs. The subset: CD45RA+ positively selected. The receptor was derived from a man between 18 and 35 years old in good health. Some clones in this sample may be carry-over from other donors' samples. CDR3 in amino acids: CASSLRGLAGGTYNEQFF. In nucleotides, the CDR3 is TGTGCCAGCAGCTTAAGGGGGCTAGCGGGAGGTACCTACAATGAGCAGTTCTTC.